Each of the 17 T cell receptor beta chains below was sequenced from the same sample in a study of T cell responses to AZD1222 COVID-19 vaccine. The data were produced by immunoSEQ multiplex PCR, yet TCRdb's version contains in-frame clones alone and is incomplete. The table has more than 95,000 clones, around 80% seen once. The sequencing used peripheral blood, collected 28 days after the second AZD1222 dose. The receptors come from an adult who received the AZD1222 COVID-19 vaccine.

This rearrangement joins TRBV2 to TRBJ1-5; perhaps TRBD1 as D (6 bases). Germline lookup yields CDR1 SNHLY and CDR2 FYNNEI. Trimming took off 5 bases at V and 10 bases at J, with 15 bases between the two ends. CDR3 size: 13 residues. The CDR3 DNA is TGTGCCAGCAGTTTGGACAGTCCAGGCCCCCAGCATTTT. Its translation: CASSLDSPGPQHF.

V is TRBV28 and J is TRBJ2-2, with unresolved D. The CDR3 is made up of 14 amino acids. Germline CDR1 MDHEN, CDR2 SYDVKM. V lost 3 bases and J 0 bases, leaving 5 bases between the germline ends. The DNA of the CDR3 is TGTGCCAGCAGTTTGGTCGCGAACACCGGGGAGCTGTTTTTT. This gives the protein CASSLVANTGELFF.

The CDR3 loop is CASSQDYGETQYF. CDR3 bases: TGTGCCAGCAGCCAAGATTATGGCGAGACCCAGTACTTC. J is TRBJ2-5 and V is TRBV3-1 (or the pseudogene TRBV3-2); no clear D gene. Germline CDR1 LGHDT, CDR2 YNNKEL (reference sequence). The length of the CDR3 is 13 residues. V was pared by 0 bases and J by 5 bases, with 7 bases between.

This rearrangement joins TRBV5-6 to TRBJ1-2, with a possible D match to TRBD1 (5 bases). From germline, CDR1 is SGHDT and CDR2 YYEEEE. The V and J ends lost 2 bases and 3 bases respectively, with 11 bases between them. This CDR3 is built from 14 residues. Written as DNA, the CDR3 is TGTGCCAGCAGCTTCGGGGGTTCATACTATGGCTACACCTTC. It encodes CASSFGGSYYGYTF.

The V gene is TRBV4-3, the J gene TRBJ1-5; D is unclear. The CDR3 loop spans 14 amino acids. V lost 0 bases and J 4 bases, leaving 7 bases between the germline ends. The V gene's germline CDR1 is LGHNA and CDR2 YSLEER. CDR3 in DNA: TGCGCCAGCAGCCAAGATCGGAGGAATCAGCCCCAGCATTTT. Translating gives CASSQDRRNQPQHF.

The V call is TRBV7-2, the J call TRBJ2-7; 7 bases align to TRBD1. Looked up from germline, CDR1 is SGHTA and CDR2 is FQGNSA. The CDR3 runs 15 residues. Germline trimming cut 1 base from V and 1 base from J; bases unmatched to any gene: 4. The CDR3 DNA reads TGTGCCAGCAGCTTAGAACAGGGGATTTCCTACGAGCAGTACTTC. Amino acids: CASSLEQGISYEQYF.

The chain's CDR3 is CASRVGSSGNTIYF. The CDR3, as DNA: TGCGCCAGCAGGGTCGGGAGCTCTGGAAACACCATATATTTT. The chain is built from TRBV5-1 and TRBJ1-3; D unresolved. Germline V lookup: CDR1 SGHRS, CDR2 YFSETQ. CDR3 length: 14 residues. Between the trimmed V and J ends, which lost 5 bases and 0 bases, there was a span of 9 bases.

The genes are TRBV11-3 and TRBJ1-1; TRBD1 might be the D (6 bases). CDR1 is SGHNT and CDR2 is YENEEA in the germline V gene. V lost 1 base and J 7 bases, leaving 10 bases between the germline ends. The CDR3 covers 13 residues. CDR3 in DNA: TGTGCCAGCAGCTTAGGACAGGCCGGTGAAGCTTTCTTT. Residues: CASSLGQAGEAFF.

V is TRBV5-6 and J is TRBJ1-1; the D gene is possibly TRBD1 (5 bases). CDR1 and CDR2 from the germline V gene are SGHDT and YYEEEE. Trimming removed 4 bases from V and 3 bases from J, with 13 bases in between. The CDR3 has 14 amino acids. The CDR3 coding sequence is TGTGCCAGCAGCCTTCAACAGGTAGACACTGAAGCTTTCTTT. The encoded protein is CASSLQQVDTEAFF.

The chain is built from TRBV5-1 and TRBJ2-2; D is possibly TRBD1 or TRBD2 (6 bases each). CDR1 is SGHRS, CDR2 YFSETQ, per germline. The V end lost 1 base, the J end lost 2 bases, and 12 bases lay between the germline ends. CDR3 length: 16 amino acids. The CDR3 protein is CASSLIPGANTGELFF. The CDR3 bases are TGCGCCAGCAGCTTGATTCCGGGGGCCAACACCGGGGAGCTGTTTTTT.

A remark on this clone: The junction departs from the called germline gene at one end, perhaps through a read error. In nucleotides, the CDR3 is TGTGCTAGCAGCTTATCCAGGGGCTACGAGCAGTACTTC. Translation: CASSLSRGYEQYF. The V gene is TRBV7-7, the J gene TRBJ2-7; D possibly corresponds to TRBD1 (6 bases). The germline CDR1 and CDR2 sequences are SSHAT and FNYEAQ (reference sequence). The CDR3 extends over 13 amino acids. The whole variable domain, filled in from reference TRBV7-7 and TRBJ2-7, reads GAGVSQSPRYKVTKRGQDVTLRCDPISSHATLYWYQQALGQGPEFLTYFNYEAQPDKSGLPSDRFSAERPEGSISTLTIQRTEQRDSAMYRCASSLSRGYEQYFGPGTRLTVT.

Only one count was recorded for this clone. The rearrangement uses TRBV7-6 and TRBJ1-5; 8 bases are shared with TRBD1. CDR1 SGHVS and CDR2 FNYEAQ come from the germline V gene. The CDR3 is made up of 17 amino acids. J lost 0 bases, V lost 6 bases, and 10 bases had no gene match. CDR3 DNA: TGTGCCAGCAGTCTTGGGACAGGTCCGTATAGCAATCAGCCCCAGCATTTT. It encodes CASSLGTGPYSNQPQHF. Supplemented by reference TRBV7-6 and TRBJ1-5, the full variable domain reads GAGVSQSPRYKVTKRGQDVALRCDPISGHVSLYWYRQALGQGPEFLTYFNYEAQQDKSGLPNDRFSAERPEGSISTLTIQRTEQRDSAMYRCASSLGTGPYSNQPQHFGDGTRLSIL.

The V call is TRBV6-5, the J call TRBJ2-7, with D hard to call. V lost 8 bases, J lost 2 bases, and 10 bases lay in between. This CDR3 has 12 amino acids. Germline-derived CDR1 and CDR2 are MNHEY and SVGAGI. CDR3 nucleotide sequence: TGTGCCAGCTTTGGCCAGACCTACGAGCAGTACTTC. It codes for CASFGQTYEQYF.

The rearrangement links TRBV2 to TRBJ1-2, with TRBD1 as a possible D gene (5 bases). Germline CDR1 reads SNHLY; CDR2 reads FYNNEI. There are 12 residues in the CDR3. The V end was cut by 11 bases, the J end by 4 bases, with 14 bases between. CDR3 residues: CAFGEGSYGYTF. Written as DNA, the CDR3 is TGTGCCTTTGGGGAGGGGAGCTATGGCTACACCTTC.

This clone was detected only a few times. This sequence joins TRBV10-2 and TRBJ1-2; maybe TRBD1 (6 bases). The CDR3 spans 13 residues. Germline loops: CDR1 WSHSY, CDR2 SAAADI. Trimming stripped 5 bases from V and 2 bases from J, with 9 bases between. CDR3 loop: CASSTGINYGYTF. The CDR3 DNA follows: TGCGCCAGCAGTACAGGGATCAACTATGGCTACACCTTC.

The V call is TRBV18, the J call TRBJ1-5, with D perhaps matching TRBD1 (5 bases). Trimming pared 2 bases from V and 4 bases from J, leaving 9 bases between. Germline V gives CDR1 KGHSH, CDR2 LQKENI. This CDR3 has 14 residues. The CDR3 coding sequence is TGTGCCAGCTCACCAGGGGGAGGTAATCAGCCCCAGCATTTT. As protein: CASSPGGGNQPQHF.

The rearrangement links TRBV28 to TRBJ2-1; TRBD1 might be the D (5 bases). This CDR3 is built from 13 residues. Germline-derived CDR1 and CDR2 are MDHEN and SYDVKM. V lost 5 bases and J lost 6, with 11 bases in between. CDR3 in DNA: TGTGCCAGCAGTCTCAACAGGATCAATGAGCAGTTCTTC. Translating gives CASSLNRINEQFF.